This T cell receptor beta chain appears in the sequencing data of a study of blood T cell repertoires in COVID-19. On the study more broadly: PBMCs, B-cell-depleted T cells, or T cells were the source of the cDNA or gDNA that made up the material.

The authors' processing: Estimated nucleated cell counts came from reference gene primer amplification. Here immunoSEQ multiplex PCR was the method, and the copy in TCRdb shows in-frame clones only, minus some. Clone size and V and J calls were adopted from that table, with D and trimming inferred from the DNA. This sample has 150,000 to 200,000 clones, with roughly 84% found just once. Participants were aged about 18 to 90 years, lived in around 25 US areas, and enrolled virtually. Participants reported their clinical history, and cohort assignment relied on those reports. Germline CDR1 and CDR2: SGHNT and YENEEA. The V end was cut by 2 bases, the J end by 7 bases, with 12 bases between. This CDR3 is 14 amino acids long.

This clonotype was sampled from a woman in her sixties who had recovered from COVID-19. The chain combines TRBV11-3 with TRBJ2-1; weak D call: TRBD2 (6 bases). Specimen: PBMCs or T cells enriched from blood (not recorded which). CDR3 protein: CASSLTGVGNEQFF. CDR3 bases: TGTGCCAGCAGCTTAACGGGAGTGGGTAATGAGCAGTTCTTC.